The sequence of this T cell receptor beta chain was determined in a study of T cell repertoires in cytomegalovirus infection. About this clonotype itself: What it recognizes is unknown.

TCRdb reanalysed the reads using MiXCR and keeps one entry per CDR3 protein. The table includes approximately 730,000 distinct CDR3 sequences, approximately 33% detected once. Overall study results and limits: CMV carriers with the relevant HLA were identified by cumulative public TCR beta family frequency.

The sequenced sample was cultured PBMCs, obtained from culture after CMV antigen stimulation. This clonotype originated in a human donor in good health (CMV status not recorded). Some clones in this sample may be carry-over from other donors' samples.

The CDR3 reads CASSASGGGGLTTYNEQFF. CDR3 in DNA: TGTGCCAGCAGTGCGTCAGGGGGGGGGGGCCTTACAACCTACAATGAGCAGTTCTTC. The chain is built from TRBV6-6 and TRBJ2-1; D tentatively reads TRBD1 or TRBD2 (7 bases each). There are 19 residues in the CDR3. V lost 5 bases and J lost 2, with 25 bases in between. Germline CDR1 is MNHNY and CDR2 is SVGAGI (reference sequence).